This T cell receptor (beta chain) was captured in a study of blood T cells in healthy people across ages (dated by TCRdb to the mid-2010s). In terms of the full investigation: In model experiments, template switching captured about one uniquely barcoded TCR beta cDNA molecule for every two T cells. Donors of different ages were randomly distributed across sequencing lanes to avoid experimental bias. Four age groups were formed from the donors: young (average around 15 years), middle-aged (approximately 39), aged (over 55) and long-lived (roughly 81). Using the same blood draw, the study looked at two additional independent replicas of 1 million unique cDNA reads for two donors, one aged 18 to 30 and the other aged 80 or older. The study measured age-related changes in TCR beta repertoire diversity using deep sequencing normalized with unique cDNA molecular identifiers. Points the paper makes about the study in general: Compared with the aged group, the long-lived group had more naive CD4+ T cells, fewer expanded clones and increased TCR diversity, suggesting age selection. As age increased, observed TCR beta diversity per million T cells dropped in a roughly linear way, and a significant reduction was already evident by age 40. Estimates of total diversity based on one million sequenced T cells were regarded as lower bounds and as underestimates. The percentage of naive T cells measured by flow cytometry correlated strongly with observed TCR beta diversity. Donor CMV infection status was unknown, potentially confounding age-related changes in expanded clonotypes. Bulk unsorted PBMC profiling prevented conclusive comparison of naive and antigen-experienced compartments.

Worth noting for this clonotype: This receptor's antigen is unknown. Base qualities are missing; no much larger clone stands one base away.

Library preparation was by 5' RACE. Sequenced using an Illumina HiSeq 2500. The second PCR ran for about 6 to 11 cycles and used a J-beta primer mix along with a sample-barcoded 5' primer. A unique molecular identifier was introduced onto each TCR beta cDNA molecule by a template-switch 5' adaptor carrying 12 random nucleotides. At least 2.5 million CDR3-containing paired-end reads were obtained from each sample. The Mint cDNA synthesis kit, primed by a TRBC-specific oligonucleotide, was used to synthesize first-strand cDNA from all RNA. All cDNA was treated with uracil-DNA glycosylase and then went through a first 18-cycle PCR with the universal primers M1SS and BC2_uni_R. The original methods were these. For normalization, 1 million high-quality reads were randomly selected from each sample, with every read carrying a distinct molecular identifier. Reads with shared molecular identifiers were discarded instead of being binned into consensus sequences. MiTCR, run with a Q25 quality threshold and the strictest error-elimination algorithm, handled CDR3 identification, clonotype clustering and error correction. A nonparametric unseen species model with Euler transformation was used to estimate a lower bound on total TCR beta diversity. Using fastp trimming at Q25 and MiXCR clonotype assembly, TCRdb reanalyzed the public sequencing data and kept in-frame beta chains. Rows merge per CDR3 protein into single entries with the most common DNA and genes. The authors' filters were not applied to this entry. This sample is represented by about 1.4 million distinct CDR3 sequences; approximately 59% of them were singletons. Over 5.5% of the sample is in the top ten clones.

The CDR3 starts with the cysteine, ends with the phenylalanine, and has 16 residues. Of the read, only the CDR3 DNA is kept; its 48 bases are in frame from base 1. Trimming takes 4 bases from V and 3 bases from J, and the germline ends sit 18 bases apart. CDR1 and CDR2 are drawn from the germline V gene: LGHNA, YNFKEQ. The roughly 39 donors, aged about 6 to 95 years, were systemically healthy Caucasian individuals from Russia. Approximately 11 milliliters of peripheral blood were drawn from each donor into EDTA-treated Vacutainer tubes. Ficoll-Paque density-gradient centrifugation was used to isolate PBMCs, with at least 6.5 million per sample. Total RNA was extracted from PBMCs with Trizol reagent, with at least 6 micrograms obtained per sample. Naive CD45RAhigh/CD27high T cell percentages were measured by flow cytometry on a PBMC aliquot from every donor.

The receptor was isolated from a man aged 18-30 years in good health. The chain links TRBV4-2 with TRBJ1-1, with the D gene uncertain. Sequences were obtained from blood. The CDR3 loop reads CASSPLADSTDTEAFF. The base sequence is TGTGCCAGCAGCCCACTAGCGGACTCGACGGACACTGAAGCTTTCTTT.